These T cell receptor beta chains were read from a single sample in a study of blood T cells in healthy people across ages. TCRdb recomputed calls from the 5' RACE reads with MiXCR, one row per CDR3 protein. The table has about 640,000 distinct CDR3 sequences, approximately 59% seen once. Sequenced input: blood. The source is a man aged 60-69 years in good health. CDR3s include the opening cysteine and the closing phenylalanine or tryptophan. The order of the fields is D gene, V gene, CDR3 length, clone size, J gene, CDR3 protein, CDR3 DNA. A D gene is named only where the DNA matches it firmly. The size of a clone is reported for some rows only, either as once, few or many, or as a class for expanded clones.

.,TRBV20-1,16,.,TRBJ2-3,CSAPLGYTRSTDTQYF,TGCAGTGCGCCCCTCGGGTACACTAGGAGCACAGATACGCAGTATTTT
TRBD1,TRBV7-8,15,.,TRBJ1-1,CASSLAPWDRTEAFF,TGTGCCAGCAGCTTAGCGCCTTGGGACAGAACTGAAGCTTTCTTT
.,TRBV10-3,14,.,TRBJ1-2,CAISDRQVNYGYTF,TGTGCCATCAGTGACCGACAGGTGAACTATGGCTACACCTTC
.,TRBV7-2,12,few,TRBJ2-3,CASRSGVDTQYF,TGTGCCAGCAGGTCAGGGGTCGATACGCAGTATTTT
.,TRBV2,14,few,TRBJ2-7,CASLPGISSYEQYF,TGTGCCAGCCTACCGGGAATCAGCTCCTACGAGCAGTACTTC
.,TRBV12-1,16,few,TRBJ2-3,CASSVKGQENTDTQYF,TGTGCCAGCAGCGTCAAAGGACAGGAAAACACAGATACGCAGTATTTT
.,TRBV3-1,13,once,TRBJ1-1,CASSQAYSGGAFF,TGTGCCAGCAGCCAAGCTTACAGCGGCGGAGCTTTCTTT
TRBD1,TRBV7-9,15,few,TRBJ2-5,CASSQTGPYQETQYF,TGTGCCAGCAGCCAGACAGGGCCGTACCAAGAGACCCAGTACTTC
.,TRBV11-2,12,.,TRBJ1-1,CASSYVGTEAFF,TGTGCCAGCAGCTACGTGGGAACTGAAGCTTTCTTT
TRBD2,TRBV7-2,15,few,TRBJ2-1,CAGSPSGGSYNEQFF,TGTGCCGGCAGCCCTAGCGGGGGCTCCTACAATGAGCAGTTCTTC
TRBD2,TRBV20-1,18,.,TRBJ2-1,CSARDYGSGLARAGGQFF,TGCAGTGCTAGAGATTATGGGTCAGGACTAGCGAGGGCTGGAGGGCAGTTCTTC
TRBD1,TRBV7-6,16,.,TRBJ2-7,CASSPSGQGVGYEQYF,TGTGCCAGCAGCCCCTCCGGACAGGGGGTAGGCTACGAGCAGTACTTC
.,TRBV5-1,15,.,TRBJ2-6,CASSLESSGADVLTF,TGCGCCAGCAGCTTGGAGAGCTCTGGGGCCGACGTCCTGACTTTC
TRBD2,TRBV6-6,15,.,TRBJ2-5,CASSRLAGKGETQYF,TGTGCCAGCAGTCGACTAGCGGGGAAAGGGGAGACCCAGTACTTC
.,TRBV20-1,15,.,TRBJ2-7,CSASSVAGVRYEQYF,TGCAGTGCTAGCTCTGTGGCAGGGGTACGGTACGAGCAGTACTTC
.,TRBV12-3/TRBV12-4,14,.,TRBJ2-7,CASSLGRGQREQYF,TGTGCCAGCAGTTTAGGTCGGGGGCAGCGCGAGCAGTACTTC
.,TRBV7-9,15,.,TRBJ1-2,CASSPPPIVSYGYTF,TGTGCCAGCAGCCCCCCCCCCATTGTAAGCTATGGCTACACCTTC
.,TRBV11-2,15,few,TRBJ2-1,CASSLERDGYNEQFF,TGTGCCAGCAGCTTAGAGAGGGACGGCTACAATGAGCAGTTCTTC
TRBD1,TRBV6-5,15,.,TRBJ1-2,CASSSQGGLGYGYTF,TGTGCCAGCAGCTCCCAGGGGGGGCTCGGCTATGGCTACACCTTC
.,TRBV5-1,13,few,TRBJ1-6,CASSLEMNSPLHF,TGCGCCAGCAGCTTGGAGATGAATTCACCCCTCCACTTT
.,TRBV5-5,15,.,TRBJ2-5,CASSLLRSSQETQYF,TGTGCCAGCAGCTTGTTGCGGAGCAGCCAAGAGACCCAGTACTTC
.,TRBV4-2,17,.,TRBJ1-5,CASSQDRIGGGNQPQHF,TGTGCCAGCAGCCAAGATCGGATAGGGGGAGGCAATCAGCCCCAGCATTTT
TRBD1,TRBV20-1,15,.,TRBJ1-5,CSASRTGMSNQPQHF,TGCAGTGCTAGCCGGACAGGGATGAGCAATCAGCCCCAGCATTTT
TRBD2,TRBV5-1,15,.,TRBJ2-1,CARPRLLAGVNEQFF,TGCGCCAGACCTAGGCTGCTAGCGGGGGTCAATGAGCAGTTCTTC
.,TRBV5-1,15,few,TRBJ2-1,CASSLAGDSYNEQFF,TGCGCCAGCAGCTTGGCCGGGGACTCCTACAATGAGCAGTTCTTC
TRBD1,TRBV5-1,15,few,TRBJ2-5,CASRRQGLYQETQYF,TGCGCCAGCAGAAGACAGGGGCTTTACCAAGAGACCCAGTACTTC
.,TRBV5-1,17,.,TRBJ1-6,CASSLEGVPLGGSPLHF,TGCGCCAGCAGCTTGGAGGGGGTACCCTTAGGCGGTTCACCCCTCCACTTT
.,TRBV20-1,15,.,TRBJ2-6,CSARGQISGANVLTF,TGCAGTGCTAGAGGACAAATCTCTGGGGCCAACGTCCTGACTTTC
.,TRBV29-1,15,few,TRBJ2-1,CSARVGPAFNNEQFF,TGCAGCGCCCGGGTGGGCCCGGCCTTCAACAATGAGCAGTTCTTC
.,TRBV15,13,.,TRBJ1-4,CATSRDGGEKLFF,TGTGCCACCAGCAGAGACGGCGGCGAAAAACTGTTTTTT
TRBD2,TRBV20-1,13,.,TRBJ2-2,CSATLAPTGELFF,TGCAGTGCTACACTAGCGCCCACCGGGGAGCTGTTTTTT
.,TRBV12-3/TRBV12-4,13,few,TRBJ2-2,CASTATHTGELFF,TGTGCCAGCACGGCGACCCACACCGGGGAGCTGTTTTTT
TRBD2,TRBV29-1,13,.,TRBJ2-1,CSAATSGGREQFF,TGCAGCGCCGCTACTAGCGGGGGGCGTGAGCAGTTCTTC
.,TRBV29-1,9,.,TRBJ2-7,CSVLNEQYF,TGCAGCGTTCTAAACGAGCAGTACTTC
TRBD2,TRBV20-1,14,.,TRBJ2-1,CSARTGTSRNEQFF,TGCAGTGCTAGAACCGGGACTAGTAGAAATGAGCAGTTCTTC
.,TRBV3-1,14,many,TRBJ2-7,CASSQDLSSLEQYF,TGTGCCAGCAGCCAAGATCTTAGCAGCCTGGAGCAGTACTTC
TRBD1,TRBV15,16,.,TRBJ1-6,CATSRGTGGYNSPLHF,TGTGCCACCAGCCGGGGGACAGGGGGCTATAATTCACCCCTCCACTTT
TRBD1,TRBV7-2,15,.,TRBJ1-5,CASSLRLQGYPPQHF,TGTGCCAGCAGCTTAAGGTTACAGGGGTATCCGCCCCAGCATTTT
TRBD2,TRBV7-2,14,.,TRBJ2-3,CASSQRTSPDTQYF,TGTGCCAGCAGCCAAAGGACTAGCCCAGATACGCAGTATTTT
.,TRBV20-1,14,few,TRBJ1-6,CSAPTRGSNSPLHF,TGCAGTGCCCCTACTCGGGGCTCTAATTCACCCCTCCACTTT
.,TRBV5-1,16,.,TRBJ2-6,CASSITLGSGANVLTF,TGCGCCAGCAGCATTACCCTCGGCTCTGGAGCCAACGTCCTGACTTTC
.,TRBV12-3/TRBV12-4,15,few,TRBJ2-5,CASSKRQGSTETQYF,TGTGCCAGCAGCAAAAGGCAGGGTTCGACAGAGACCCAGTACTTC
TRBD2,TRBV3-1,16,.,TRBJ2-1,CASSHLAGGRFHEQFF,TGTGCCAGCAGCCATTTAGCGGGGGGGCGTTTCCATGAGCAGTTCTTC
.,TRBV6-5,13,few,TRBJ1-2,CASSSGVPYGYTF,TGTGCCAGCAGTTCAGGGGTCCCCTATGGCTACACCTTC
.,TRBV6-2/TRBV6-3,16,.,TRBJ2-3,CASSYGNTSRADTQYF,TGTGCCAGCAGTTACGGAAACACATCGAGGGCAGATACGCAGTATTTT